This TCR beta chain was documented in a study of monozygotic twins with inflammatory bowel disease. This CDR3 is built from 15 residues. TCRdb re-analyzed the 5' RACE reads; it lists each CDR3 protein once, without DNA. Recorded for this sample: roughly 160,000 distinct CDR3 sequences. The receptor's source is a human donor with ulcerative colitis or Crohn's disease, or a healthy co-twin of an affected twin (not recorded which). The rearrangement joins TRBV12-3 or TRBV12-4 to TRBJ2-2; TCRdb's assignment of TRBD2 cannot be checked, as there is no DNA. Sequencing used blood. CDR3 sequence reads: CASRLQGLGSGELFF.